This T cell receptor beta chain was identified in a study of T cell therapy after organ transplantation. Turning to this clone: Its specificity is unknown.

The CDR3 is 13 residues long. Trimming pared 6 bases from V and 4 bases from J, leaving 13 bases between. Germline CDR1 and CDR2: LNHDA and SQIVND (reference sequence). Data came from immunoSEQ multiplex PCR; TCRdb stores just in-frame clones and leaves some out. Seen here are tens of thousands of clones, about 94% observed once, and the top ten hold 2.5% to 3.5%. The V call is TRBV19, the J call TRBJ2-7; D gene ambiguous. This sample comprised CD8+ T cells from blood, obtained before autologous CMV-specific T cell therapy. The TCR sequence derives from a human patient who had received a solid organ transplant and had CMV disease. CDR3 nucleotide sequence: TGTGCCAGTAGCCCCGGCCGGAAGTACGAGCAGTACTTC. It is translated as CASSPGRKYEQYF.